This T cell receptor beta chain was captured by sequencing in a study of regulatory dendritic cells for organ transplantation. The table came from immunoSEQ multiplex PCR; TCRdb's copy has only in-frame clones and leaves some out. The data contain under 40,000 clones, about nine tenths of them seen just once; the ten biggest clones take up approximately 0.11%. The study's findings and limits: Naive CD4+ and CD8+ repertoires were highly diverse; memory CD8+ was most oligoclonal. Of resting T cell subsets, memory CD8+ had the most alloreactive clonotypes. Memory CD8+ clonal expansion seemed more limited with regulatory than mature dendritic cells.

The CDR3 totals 14 residues. Per germline, CDR1 LGHNA and CDR2 YSLEER. With V trimmed by 0 bases and J by 8 bases, 6 bases remained unmatched. A word on this clone: Its matching antigen is unknown.

The sample taken for sequencing was naive CD8+ T cells from blood. Subset noted: CD45RA+ naive T cells. This TCR came from a human donor in good health. This chain links TRBV4-3 with TRBJ1-2; 7 bases align to TRBD1. The CDR3 DNA reads TGCGCCAGCAGCCAAGATCTTACAGGGGACGGCTACACCTTC. It is translated as CASSQDLTGDGYTF.